This T cell receptor (beta chain) was captured by sequencing in a study of T cell responses to AZD1222 COVID-19 vaccine. Study results and limitations: Repertoire collection took place solely once the T cell response had peaked.

Turning to this clone: Its antigen is as yet unknown.

The table came from immunoSEQ multiplex PCR; TCRdb's copy has only in-frame clones and leaves some out. In the table there are some 50,000 clones, 65% to 85% of which are singletons. The TCR originated in an adult in good health. Source: peripheral blood, taken on day 0 of MenACWY control vaccination.

CDR3 residues: CASSFPPTGGTEAFF. The CDR3 DNA reads TGTGCCAGCAGCTTCCCCCCTACAGGGGGCACTGAAGCTTTCTTT. The rearrangement links TRBV7-6 to TRBJ1-1; 8 nucleotides match TRBD1. Germline V CDR1 and CDR2: SGHVS, FNYEAQ. The CDR3 has 15 amino acids. With V trimmed by 3 bases and J by 4 bases, 7 bases remained unmatched.